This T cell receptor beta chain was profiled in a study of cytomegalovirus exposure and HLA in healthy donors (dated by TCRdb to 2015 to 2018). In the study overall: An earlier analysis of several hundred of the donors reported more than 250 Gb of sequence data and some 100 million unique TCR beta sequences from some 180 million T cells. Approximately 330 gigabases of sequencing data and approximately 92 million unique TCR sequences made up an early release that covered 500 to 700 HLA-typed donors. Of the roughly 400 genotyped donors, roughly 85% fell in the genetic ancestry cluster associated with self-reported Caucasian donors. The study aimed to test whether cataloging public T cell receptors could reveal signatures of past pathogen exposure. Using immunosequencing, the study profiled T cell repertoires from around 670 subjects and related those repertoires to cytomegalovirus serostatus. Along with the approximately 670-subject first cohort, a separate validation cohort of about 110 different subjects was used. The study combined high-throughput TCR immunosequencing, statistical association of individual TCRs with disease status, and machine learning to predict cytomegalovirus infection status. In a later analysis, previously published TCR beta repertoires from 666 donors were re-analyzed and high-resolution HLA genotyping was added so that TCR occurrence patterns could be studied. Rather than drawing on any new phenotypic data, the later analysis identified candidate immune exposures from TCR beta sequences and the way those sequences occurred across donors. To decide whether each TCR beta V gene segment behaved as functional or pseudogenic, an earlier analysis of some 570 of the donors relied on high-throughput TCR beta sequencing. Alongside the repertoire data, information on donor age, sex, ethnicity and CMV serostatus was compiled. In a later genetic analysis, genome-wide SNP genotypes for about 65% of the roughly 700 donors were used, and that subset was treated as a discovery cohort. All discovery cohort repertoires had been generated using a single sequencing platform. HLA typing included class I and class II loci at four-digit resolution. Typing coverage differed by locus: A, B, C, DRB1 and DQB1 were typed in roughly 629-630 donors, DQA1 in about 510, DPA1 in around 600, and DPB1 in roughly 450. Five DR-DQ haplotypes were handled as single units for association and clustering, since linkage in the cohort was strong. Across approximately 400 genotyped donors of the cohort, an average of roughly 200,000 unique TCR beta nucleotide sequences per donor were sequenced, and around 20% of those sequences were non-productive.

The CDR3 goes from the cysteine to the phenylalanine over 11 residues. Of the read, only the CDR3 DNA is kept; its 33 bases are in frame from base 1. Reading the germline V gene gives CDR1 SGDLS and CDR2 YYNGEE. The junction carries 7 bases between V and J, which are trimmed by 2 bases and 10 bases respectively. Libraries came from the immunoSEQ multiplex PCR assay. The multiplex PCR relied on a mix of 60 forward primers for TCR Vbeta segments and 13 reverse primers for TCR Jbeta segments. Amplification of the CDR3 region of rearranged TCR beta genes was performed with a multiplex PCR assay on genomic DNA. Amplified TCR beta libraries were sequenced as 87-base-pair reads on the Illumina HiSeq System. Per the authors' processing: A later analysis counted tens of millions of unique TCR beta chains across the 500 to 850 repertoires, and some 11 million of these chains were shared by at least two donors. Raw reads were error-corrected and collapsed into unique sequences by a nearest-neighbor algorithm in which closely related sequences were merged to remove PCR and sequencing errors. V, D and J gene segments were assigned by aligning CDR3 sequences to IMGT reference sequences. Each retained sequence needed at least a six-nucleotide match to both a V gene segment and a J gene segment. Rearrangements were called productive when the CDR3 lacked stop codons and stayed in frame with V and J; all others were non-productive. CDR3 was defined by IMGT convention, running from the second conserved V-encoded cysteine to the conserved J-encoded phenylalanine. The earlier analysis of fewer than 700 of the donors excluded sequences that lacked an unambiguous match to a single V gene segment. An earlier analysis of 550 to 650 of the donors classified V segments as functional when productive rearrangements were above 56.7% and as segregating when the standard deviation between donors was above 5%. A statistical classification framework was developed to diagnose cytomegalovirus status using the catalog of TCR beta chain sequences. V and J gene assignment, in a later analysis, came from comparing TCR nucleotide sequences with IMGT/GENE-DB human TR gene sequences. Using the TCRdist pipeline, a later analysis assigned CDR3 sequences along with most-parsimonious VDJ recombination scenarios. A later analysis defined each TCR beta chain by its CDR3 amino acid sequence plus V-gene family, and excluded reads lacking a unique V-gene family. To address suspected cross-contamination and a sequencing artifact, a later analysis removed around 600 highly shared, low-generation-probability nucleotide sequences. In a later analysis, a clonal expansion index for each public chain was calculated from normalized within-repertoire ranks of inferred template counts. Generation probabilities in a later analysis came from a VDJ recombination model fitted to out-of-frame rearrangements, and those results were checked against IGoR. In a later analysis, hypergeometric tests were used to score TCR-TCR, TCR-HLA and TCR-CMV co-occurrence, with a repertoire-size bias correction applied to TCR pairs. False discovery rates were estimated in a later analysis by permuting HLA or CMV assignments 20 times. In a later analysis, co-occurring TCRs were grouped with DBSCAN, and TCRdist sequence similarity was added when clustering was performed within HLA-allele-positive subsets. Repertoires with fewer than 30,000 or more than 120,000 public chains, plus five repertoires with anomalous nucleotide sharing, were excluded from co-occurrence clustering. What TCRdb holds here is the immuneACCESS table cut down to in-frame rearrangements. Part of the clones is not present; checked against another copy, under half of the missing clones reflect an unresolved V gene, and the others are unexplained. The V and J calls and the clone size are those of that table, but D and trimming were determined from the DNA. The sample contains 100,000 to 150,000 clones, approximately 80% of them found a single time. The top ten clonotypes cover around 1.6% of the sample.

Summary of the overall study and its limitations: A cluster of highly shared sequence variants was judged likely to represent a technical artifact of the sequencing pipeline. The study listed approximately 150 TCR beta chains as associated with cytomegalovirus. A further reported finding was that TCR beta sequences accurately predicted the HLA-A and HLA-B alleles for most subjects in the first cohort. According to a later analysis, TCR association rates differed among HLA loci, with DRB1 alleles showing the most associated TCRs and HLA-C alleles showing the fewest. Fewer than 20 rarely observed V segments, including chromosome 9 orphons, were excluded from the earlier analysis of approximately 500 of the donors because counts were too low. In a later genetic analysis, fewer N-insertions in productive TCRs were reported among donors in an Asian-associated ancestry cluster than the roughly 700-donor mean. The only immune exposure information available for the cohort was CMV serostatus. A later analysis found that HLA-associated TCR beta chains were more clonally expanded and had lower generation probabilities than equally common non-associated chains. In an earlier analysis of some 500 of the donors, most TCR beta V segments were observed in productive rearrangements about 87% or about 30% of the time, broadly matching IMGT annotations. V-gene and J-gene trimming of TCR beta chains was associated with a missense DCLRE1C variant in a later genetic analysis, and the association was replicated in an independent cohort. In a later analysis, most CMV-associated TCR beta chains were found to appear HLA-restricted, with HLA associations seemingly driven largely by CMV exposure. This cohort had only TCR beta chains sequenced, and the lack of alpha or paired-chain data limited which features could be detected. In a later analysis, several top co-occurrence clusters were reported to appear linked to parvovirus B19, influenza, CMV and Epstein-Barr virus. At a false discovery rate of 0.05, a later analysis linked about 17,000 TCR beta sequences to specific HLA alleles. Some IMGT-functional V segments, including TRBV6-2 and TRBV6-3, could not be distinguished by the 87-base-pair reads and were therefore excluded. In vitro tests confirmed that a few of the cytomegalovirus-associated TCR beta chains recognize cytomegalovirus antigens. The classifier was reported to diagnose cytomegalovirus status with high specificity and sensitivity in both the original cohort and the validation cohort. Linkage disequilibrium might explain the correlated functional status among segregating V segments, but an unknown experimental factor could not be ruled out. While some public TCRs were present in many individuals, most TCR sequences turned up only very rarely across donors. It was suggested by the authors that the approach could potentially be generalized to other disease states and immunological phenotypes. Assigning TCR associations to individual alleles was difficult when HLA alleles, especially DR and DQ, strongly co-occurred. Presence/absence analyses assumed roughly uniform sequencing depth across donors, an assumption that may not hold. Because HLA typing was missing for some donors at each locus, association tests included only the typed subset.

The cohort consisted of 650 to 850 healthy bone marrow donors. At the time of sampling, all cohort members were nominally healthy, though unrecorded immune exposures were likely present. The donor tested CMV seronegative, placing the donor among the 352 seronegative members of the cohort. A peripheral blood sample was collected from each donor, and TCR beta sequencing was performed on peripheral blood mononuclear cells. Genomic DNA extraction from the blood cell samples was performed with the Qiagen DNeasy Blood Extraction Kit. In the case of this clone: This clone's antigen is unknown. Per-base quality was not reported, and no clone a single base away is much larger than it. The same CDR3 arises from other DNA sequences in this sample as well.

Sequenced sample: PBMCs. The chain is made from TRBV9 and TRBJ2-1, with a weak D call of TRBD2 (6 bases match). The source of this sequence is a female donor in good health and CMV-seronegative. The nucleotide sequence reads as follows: TGTGCCAGCAGCGTGGAGGGGGAGCAGTTCTTC. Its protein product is CASSVEGEQFF.